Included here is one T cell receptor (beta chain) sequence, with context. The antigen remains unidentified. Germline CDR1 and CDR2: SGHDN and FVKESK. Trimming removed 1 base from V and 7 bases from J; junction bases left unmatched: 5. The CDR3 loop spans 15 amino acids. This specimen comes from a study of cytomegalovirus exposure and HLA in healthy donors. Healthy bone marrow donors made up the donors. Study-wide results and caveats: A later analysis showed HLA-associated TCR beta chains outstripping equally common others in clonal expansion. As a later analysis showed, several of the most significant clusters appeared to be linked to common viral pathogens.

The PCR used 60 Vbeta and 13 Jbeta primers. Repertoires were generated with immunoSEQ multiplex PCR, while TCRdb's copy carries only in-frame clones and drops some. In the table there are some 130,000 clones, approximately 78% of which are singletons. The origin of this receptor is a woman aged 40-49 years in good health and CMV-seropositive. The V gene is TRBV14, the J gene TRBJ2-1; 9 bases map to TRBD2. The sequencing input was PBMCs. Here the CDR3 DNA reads TGTGCCAGCAGCCAAGCCGCGGGAGGGCCTAATGAGCAGTTCTTC. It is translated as CASSQAAGGPNEQFF.